The T cell receptor (beta chain) under discussion was sequenced for a study of blood T cell repertoires in COVID-19. Study-level background: Acute and convalescent COVID-19 samples came from the United States, Italy and Spain. In each case, the material was cDNA or gDNA derived from T cells, B-cell-depleted T cells, or PBMCs.

Germline trimming cut 4 bases from V and 6 bases from J; bases unmatched to any gene: 5. The CDR3 extends over 13 amino acids. Germline V CDR1 and CDR2: SEHNR, FQNEAQ (reference sequence). Methods used by the authors: Amplified reference gene primers provided the basis for estimating nucleated cell counts. Sequencing was performed with immunoSEQ multiplex PCR; in TCRdb, only in-frame clones are kept and a portion is missing. The DNA gave D and trimming, while V, J and clone size come from that table. This table holds around 200,000 clones, about 81% found once. V gene TRBV7-9 combines with J gene TRBJ2-7; 8 bases fit TRBD2. Sequencing used peripheral blood. This sequence originates from a man under 40 with active or convalescent COVID-19. The DNA of the CDR3 is TGTGCCAGCAGCTCGGGACTAGTTTTCGAGCAGTACTTC. It translates to CASSSGLVFEQYF.